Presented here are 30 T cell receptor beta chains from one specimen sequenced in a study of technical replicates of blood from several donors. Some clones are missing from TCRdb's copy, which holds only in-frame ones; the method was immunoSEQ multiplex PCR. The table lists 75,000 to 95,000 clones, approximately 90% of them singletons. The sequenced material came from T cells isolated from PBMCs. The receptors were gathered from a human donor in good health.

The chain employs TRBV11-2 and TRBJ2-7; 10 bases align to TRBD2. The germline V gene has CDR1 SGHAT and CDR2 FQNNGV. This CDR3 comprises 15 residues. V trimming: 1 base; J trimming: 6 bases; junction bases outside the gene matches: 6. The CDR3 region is CASSLVGTSVPEQYF. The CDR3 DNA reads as TGTGCCAGCAGCTTAGTTGGGACTAGCGTCCCCGAGCAGTACTTC.

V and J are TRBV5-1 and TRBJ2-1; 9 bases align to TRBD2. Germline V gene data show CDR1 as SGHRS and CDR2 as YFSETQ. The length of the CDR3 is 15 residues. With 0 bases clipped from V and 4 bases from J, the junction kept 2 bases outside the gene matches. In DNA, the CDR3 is TGCGCCAGCAGCTTGGGAGCGGGGGGTTACAATGAGCAGTTCTTC. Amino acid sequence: CASSLGAGGYNEQFF.

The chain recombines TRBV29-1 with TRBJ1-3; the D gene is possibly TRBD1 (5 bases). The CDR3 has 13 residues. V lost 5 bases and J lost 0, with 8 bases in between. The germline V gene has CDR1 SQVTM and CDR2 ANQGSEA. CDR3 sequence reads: CSVSGFSGNTIYF. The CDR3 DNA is TGCAGCGTTTCAGGGTTCTCTGGAAACACCATATATTTT. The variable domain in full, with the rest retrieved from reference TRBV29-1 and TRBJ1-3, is SAVISQKPSRDICQRGTSLTIQCQVDSQVTMMFWYRQQPGQSLTLIATANQGSEATYESGFVIDKFPISRPNLTFSTLTVSNMSPEDSSIYLCSVSGFSGNTIYFGEGSWLTVV.

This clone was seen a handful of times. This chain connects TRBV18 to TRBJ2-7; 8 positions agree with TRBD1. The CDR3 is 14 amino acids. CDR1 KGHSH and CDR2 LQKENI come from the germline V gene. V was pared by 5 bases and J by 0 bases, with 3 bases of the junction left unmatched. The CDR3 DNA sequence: TGTGCCAGCTCAGGGACAGGATTCTCCTACGAGCAGTACTTC. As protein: CASSGTGFSYEQYF.

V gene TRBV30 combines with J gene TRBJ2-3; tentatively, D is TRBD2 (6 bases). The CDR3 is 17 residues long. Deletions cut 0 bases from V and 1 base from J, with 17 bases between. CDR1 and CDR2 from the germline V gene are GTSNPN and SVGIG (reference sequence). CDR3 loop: CAWSVTFGTFRTDTQYF. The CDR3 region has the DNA TGTGCCTGGAGTGTAACGTTTGGGACTTTTCGCACAGATACGCAGTATTTT.

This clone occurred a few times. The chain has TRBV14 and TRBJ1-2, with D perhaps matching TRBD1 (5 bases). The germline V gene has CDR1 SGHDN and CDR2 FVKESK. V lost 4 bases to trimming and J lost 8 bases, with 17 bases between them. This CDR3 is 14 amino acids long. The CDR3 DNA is TGTGCCAGCAGCCGGTTGATAGGTACAGGCGGCTACACCTTC. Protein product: CASSRLIGTGGYTF.

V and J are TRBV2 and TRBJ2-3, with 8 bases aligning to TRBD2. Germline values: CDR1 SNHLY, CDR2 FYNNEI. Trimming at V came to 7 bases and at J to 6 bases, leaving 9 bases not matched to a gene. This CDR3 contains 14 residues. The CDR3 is CASKPGGNGDTQYF. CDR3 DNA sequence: TGTGCCAGCAAGCCGGGAGGGAACGGGGATACGCAGTATTTT.

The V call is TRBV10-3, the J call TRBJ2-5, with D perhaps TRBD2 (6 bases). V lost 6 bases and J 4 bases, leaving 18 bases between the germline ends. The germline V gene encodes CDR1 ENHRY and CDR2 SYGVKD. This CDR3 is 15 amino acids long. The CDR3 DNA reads TGTGCCATCAGGCCCTTTGGAGGGCTAGGAGAGACCCAGTACTTC. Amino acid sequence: CAIRPFGGLGETQYF.

CDR3 coding DNA: TGTGCCAGCTCACCACGGGACAGAAGAATGAACACTGAAGCTTTCTTT. The encoded protein is CASSPRDRRMNTEAFF. The gene calls are TRBV18 and TRBJ1-1; 7 bases match TRBD1. V shed 1 base and J 0 bases; nucleotides not matched to a gene: 5. The CDR3 is 16 amino acids. CDR1 is KGHSH, CDR2 LQKENI, per germline.

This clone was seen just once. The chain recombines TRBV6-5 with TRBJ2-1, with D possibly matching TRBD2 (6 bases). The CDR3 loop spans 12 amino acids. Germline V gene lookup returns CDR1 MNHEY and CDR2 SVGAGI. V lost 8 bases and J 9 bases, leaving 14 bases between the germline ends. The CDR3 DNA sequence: TGTGCCAGCCGGGACTTTGCTCTTGAGCAGTTCTTC. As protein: CASRDFALEQFF.

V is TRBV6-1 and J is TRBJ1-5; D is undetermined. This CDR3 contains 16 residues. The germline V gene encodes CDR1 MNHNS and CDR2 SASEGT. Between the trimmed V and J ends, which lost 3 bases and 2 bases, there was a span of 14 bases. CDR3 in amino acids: CASSESHAGGNQPQHF. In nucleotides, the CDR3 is TGTGCCAGCAGTGAGAGTCATGCGGGAGGCAATCAGCCCCAGCATTTT.

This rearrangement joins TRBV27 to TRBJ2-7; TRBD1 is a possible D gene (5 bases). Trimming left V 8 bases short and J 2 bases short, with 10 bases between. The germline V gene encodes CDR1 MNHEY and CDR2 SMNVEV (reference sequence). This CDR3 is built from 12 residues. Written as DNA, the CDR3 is TGTGCCAGCCAGGGTTCGACCTACGAGCAGTACTTC. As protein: CASQGSTYEQYF.

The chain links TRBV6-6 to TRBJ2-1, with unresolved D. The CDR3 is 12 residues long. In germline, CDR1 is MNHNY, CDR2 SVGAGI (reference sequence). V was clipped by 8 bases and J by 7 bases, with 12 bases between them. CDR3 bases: TGTGCCAGCGGTCAGGATAATAATGAGCAGTTCTTC. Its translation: CASGQDNNEQFF.

CDR3 in amino acids: CASSLQRFGNTIYF. DNA for the CDR3: TGTGCCAGCAGCCTACAGCGGTTCGGAAACACCATATATTTT. The chain links TRBV6-5 to TRBJ1-3; the D is unclear. This CDR3 spans 14 amino acids. Trimming pared 6 bases from V and 4 bases from J, leaving 13 bases between. CDR1 and CDR2 from the germline V gene are MNHEY and SVGAGI.

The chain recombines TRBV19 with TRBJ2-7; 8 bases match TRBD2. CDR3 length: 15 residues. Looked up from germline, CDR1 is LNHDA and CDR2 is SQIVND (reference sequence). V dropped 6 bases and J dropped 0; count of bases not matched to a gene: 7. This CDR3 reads CASSPERGFSYEQYF. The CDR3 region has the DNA TGTGCCAGTAGCCCCGAGCGGGGGTTCTCCTACGAGCAGTACTTC. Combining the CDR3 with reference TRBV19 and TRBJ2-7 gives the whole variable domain DGGITQSPKYLFRKEGQNVTLSCEQNLNHDAMYWYRQDPGQGLRLIYYSQIVNDFQKGDIAEGYSVSREKKESFPLTVTSAQKNPTAFYLCASSPERGFSYEQYFGPGTRLTVT.

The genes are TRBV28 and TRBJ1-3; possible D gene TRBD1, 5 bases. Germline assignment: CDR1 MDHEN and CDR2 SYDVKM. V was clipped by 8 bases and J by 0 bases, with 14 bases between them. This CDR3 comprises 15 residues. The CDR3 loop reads CASESDSSSGNTIYF. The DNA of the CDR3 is TGTGCCAGCGAGAGTGACAGCAGCTCTGGAAACACCATATATTTT.

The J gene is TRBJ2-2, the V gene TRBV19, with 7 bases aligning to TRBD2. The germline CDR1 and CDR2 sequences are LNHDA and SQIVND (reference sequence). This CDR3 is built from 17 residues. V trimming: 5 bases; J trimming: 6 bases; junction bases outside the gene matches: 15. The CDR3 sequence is CASSPSGMIVVAGELFF. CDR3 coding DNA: TGTGCCAGTAGTCCCAGCGGGATGATCGTAGTTGCCGGGGAGCTGTTTTTT.

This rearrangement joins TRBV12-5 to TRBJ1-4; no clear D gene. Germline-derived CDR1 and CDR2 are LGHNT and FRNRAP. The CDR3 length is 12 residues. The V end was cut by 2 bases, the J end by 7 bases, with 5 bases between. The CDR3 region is CASGLIIEKLFF. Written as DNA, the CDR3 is TGTGCTAGTGGTTTGATAATTGAAAAACTGTTTTTT.

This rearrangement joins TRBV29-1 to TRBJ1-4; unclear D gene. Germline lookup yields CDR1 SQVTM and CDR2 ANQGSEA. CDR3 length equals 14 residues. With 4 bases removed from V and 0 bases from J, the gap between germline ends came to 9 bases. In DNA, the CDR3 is TGCAGCGTTGGGGGAGATTCAACTAATGAAAAACTGTTTTTT. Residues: CSVGGDSTNEKLFF.

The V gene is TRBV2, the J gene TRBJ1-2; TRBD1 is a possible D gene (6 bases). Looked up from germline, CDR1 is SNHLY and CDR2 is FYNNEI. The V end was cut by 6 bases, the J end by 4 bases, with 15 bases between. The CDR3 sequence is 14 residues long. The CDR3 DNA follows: TGTGCCAGCAGCCACGGGGGGCTCGGCTATGGCTACACCTTC. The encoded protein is CASSHGGLGYGYTF.

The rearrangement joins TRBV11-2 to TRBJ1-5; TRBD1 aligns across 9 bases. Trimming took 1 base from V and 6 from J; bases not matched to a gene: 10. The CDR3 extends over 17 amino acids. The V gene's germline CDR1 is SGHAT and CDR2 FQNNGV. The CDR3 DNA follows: TGTGCCAGCAGCTTAGGCCCGGGACAGGGTGGAAGTCAGCCCCAGCATTTT. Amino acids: CASSLGPGQGGSQPQHF.

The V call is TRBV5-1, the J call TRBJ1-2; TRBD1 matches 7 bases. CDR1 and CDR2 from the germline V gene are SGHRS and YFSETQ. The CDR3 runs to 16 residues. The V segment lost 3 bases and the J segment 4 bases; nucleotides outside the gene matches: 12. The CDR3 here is CASSSYSQGLSYGYTF. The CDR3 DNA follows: TGCGCCAGCAGCTCCTATTCACAGGGGCTCTCCTATGGCTACACCTTC.

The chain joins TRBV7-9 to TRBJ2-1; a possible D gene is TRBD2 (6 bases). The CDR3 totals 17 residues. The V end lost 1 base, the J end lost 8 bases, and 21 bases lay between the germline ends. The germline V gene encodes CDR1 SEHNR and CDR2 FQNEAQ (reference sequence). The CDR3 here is CASSLGAPRGRIYEQFF. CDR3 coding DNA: TGTGCCAGCAGCTTAGGTGCCCCTAGAGGGAGGATCTATGAGCAGTTCTTC.

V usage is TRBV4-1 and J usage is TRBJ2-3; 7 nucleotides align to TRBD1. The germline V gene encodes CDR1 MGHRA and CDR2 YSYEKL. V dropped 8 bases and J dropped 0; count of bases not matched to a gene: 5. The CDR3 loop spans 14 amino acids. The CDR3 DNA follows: TGCGCCAGCGGCGAGGGGGCGAGCACAGATACGCAGTATTTT. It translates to CASGEGASTDTQYF.

This CDR3 reads CASSFSSGFLSQPQHF. The DNA of the CDR3 is TGTGCCAGCAGCTTCAGTTCAGGGTTTTTGAGTCAGCCCCAGCATTTT. This chain joins TRBV5-6 and TRBJ1-5; maybe TRBD1 (5 bases). Trimming pared 2 bases from V and 6 bases from J, leaving 18 bases between. CDR1 SGHDT and CDR2 YYEEEE come from the germline V gene. This CDR3 has 16 residues.

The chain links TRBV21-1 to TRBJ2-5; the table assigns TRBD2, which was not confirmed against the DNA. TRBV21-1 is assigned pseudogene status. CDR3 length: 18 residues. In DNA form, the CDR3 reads TGTGCCAGCAGCAATCGCCCCTCTCGGACTAGCGGGTTTGAGACCCAGTACTTC. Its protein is CASSNRPSRTSGFETQYF.

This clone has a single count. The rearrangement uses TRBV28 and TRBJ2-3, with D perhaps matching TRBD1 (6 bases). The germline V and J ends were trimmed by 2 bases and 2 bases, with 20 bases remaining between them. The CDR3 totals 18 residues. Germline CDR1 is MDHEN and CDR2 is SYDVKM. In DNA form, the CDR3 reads TGTGCCAGCAGTTTAACAGGGTCAAGTACGGCCGACACAGATACGCAGTATTTT. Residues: CASSLTGSSTADTDTQYF.

CDR3: CASSVDIGNQPQHF. The CDR3 bases are TGTGCCAGCAGCGTCGACATCGGCAATCAGCCCCAGCATTTT. The chain combines TRBV7-6 with TRBJ1-5; D call uncertain. The CDR3 sequence is 14 residues long. V lost 5 bases, J lost 2 bases, and 10 bases lay in between. Germline V lookup: CDR1 SGHVS, CDR2 FNYEAQ.

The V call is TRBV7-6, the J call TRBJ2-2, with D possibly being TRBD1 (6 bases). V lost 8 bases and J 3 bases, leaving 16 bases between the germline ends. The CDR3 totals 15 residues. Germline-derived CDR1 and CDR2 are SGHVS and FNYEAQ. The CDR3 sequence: CASSRGRLDTGELFF. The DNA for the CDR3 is TGTGCCAGCTCCAGGGGTAGGCTCGACACCGGGGAGCTGTTTTTT.

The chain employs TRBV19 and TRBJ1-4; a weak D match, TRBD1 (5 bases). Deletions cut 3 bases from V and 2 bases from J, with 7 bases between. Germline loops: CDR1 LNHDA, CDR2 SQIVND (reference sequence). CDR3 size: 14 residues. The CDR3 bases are TGTGCCAGTAGTATCGCAGGGACTAATGAAAAACTGTTTTTT. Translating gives CASSIAGTNEKLFF.